This passage covers 18 T cell receptor beta chains from one sample sequenced in a study of graft-versus-host responses after intestinal transplantation. Using immunoSEQ multiplex PCR, the repertoire was profiled, and TCRdb retains in-frame clones only, with some absent. The profile shows about 94,000 clones, 91% of them singletons. These receptors have no identified antigens. The starting material was unstimulated CD8+ T cells sorted from spleen or lymph node cells, obtained before intestinal transplant. The receptors originated from a human donor who received an intestinal transplant.

This chain uses TRBV4-1 with TRBJ1-1, with TRBD1 matching over 8 bases. Trimming cost V 2 bases and J 1 base; bases outside gene matches: 9. Germline CDR1 reads MGHRA; CDR2 reads YSYEKL. CDR3 size: 17 residues. CDR3 nucleotides: TGCGCCAGCAGCCAAACAATTACCGGGACAGGGAACACTGAAGCTTTCTTT. This gives the protein CASSQTITGTGNTEAFF.

The chain couples TRBV7-9 to TRBJ2-7, with D unresolved. V was trimmed by 5 bases and J by 4 bases, leaving 15 bases between them. This CDR3 has 14 residues. From germline, CDR1 is SEHNR and CDR2 FQNEAQ (reference sequence). The CDR3 nucleotides are TGTGCCAGCAGCCCCGTCGAGTCCCCTTACGAGCAGTACTTC. This sequence encodes CASSPVESPYEQYF.

This chain joins TRBV5-6 and TRBJ1-4; D is unresolved. The ends were cut back, 1 base at V and 3 bases at J, with 13 bases in the middle. CDR3 length: 16 residues. In germline, CDR1 is SGHDT, CDR2 YYEEEE. This CDR3 reads CASSLSVWQSNEKLFF. CDR3 DNA sequence: TGTGCCAGCAGCTTGTCAGTGTGGCAGTCTAATGAAAAACTGTTTTTT.

The chain has TRBV15 and TRBJ1-2; D is ambiguous. Germline V gene sequence: CDR1 LNHNV, CDR2 YYDKDF (reference sequence). This CDR3 comprises 13 residues. Deletions cut 5 bases from V and 4 bases from J, with 11 bases between. The CDR3 loop reads CATSPSDSYGYTF. The CDR3, as DNA: TGTGCCACCAGCCCCAGCGATTCCTATGGCTACACCTTC.

The rearrangement uses TRBV4-2 and TRBJ2-2, with D possibly matching TRBD1 (6 bases). Per the germline V gene, CDR1 is LGHNA and CDR2 is YNFKEQ. The CDR3 totals 16 residues. V lost 1 base and J 6 bases, leaving 15 bases between the germline ends. CDR3 sequence: CASSQVITGTAGELFF. CDR3 nucleotides: TGTGCCAGCAGCCAAGTTATCACAGGGACGGCCGGGGAGCTGTTTTTT.

The chain carries TRBV7-8 and TRBJ2-7; TRBD2 aligns across 7 bases. Germline V gene data show CDR1 as SGHVS and CDR2 as FQNEAQ. The CDR3 extends over 15 amino acids. Unmatched junction bases numbered 4, after V lost 2 bases and J lost 0 bases. CDR3 protein: CASSLRSGISYEQYF. CDR3 bases: TGTGCCAGCAGCTTAAGGAGCGGGATCTCCTACGAGCAGTACTTC.

This rearrangement joins TRBV7-9 to TRBJ1-2; 7 bases line up with TRBD1. The germline V gene encodes CDR1 SEHNR and CDR2 FQNEAQ (reference sequence). The CDR3 runs to 17 residues. V lost 1 base and J lost 2; bases outside the gene matches: 10. CDR3 in amino acids: CASSLESRPGGNYGYTF. The CDR3 nucleotides are TGTGCCAGCAGCTTAGAGTCCCGTCCAGGGGGAAACTATGGCTACACCTTC. Based on the CDR3 plus reference TRBV7-9 and TRBJ1-2, the full variable domain is DTGVSQNPRHKITKRGQNVTFRCDPISEHNRLYWYRQTLGQGPEFLTYFQNEAQLEKSRLLSDRFSAERPKGSFSTLEIQRTEQGDSAMYLCASSLESRPGGNYGYTFGSGTRLTVV.

V gene TRBV27 combines with J gene TRBJ2-7; TRBD2 agrees at 7 bases. The CDR3 runs to 14 residues. CDR1 MNHEY and CDR2 SMNVEV come from the germline V gene (reference sequence). The trim removed 3 bases at V and 2 bases at J, leaving 4 bases unmatched. The CDR3 nucleotides are TGTGCCAGCAGTTTCGGGGGGATAGCCTACGAGCAGTACTTC. This sequence encodes CASSFGGIAYEQYF.

This chain connects TRBV10-1 to TRBJ2-1, with 15 positions matching TRBD2. The CDR3 runs 15 residues. The germline V gene has CDR1 WNHNN and CDR2 SYGVQD (reference sequence). V lost 6 bases to trimming and J lost 7 bases; unmatched junction nucleotides: 4. The CDR3 nucleotides are TGCGCCAGCAGCTCCGGGACTAGCGGGGGGAATGAGCAGTTCTTC. As protein: CASSSGTSGGNEQFF.

This chain connects TRBV27 to TRBJ2-7, with 8 bases matching TRBD2. After removal of 9 bases from V and 1 base from J, the junction contained 8 bases not matched to a gene. CDR3 size: 14 residues. The germline V gene has CDR1 MNHEY and CDR2 SMNVEV (reference sequence). Here the CDR3 reads CASSWRGASYEQYF. CDR3 DNA: TGTGCCAGTAGCTGGCGGGGGGCGTCCTACGAGCAGTACTTC.

The V and J genes are TRBV28 and TRBJ2-5; D may be TRBD2 (6 bases). The DNA end favors TRBJ2-7, so the J call may be wrong. Looked up from germline, CDR1 is MDHEN and CDR2 is SYDVKM. This CDR3 is built from 13 residues. As DNA, the CDR3 is TGTGCCAGCACCGGGGGAAATATGGACGAGCAGTACTTC. Its translation is CASTGGNMDEQYF.

The chain combines TRBV10-1 with TRBJ2-2, with TRBD2 matching 11 bases. CDR1 is WNHNN and CDR2 is SYGVQD in the germline V gene (reference sequence). This CDR3 region has 19 residues. J lost 8 bases, V lost 3 bases, and 17 bases had no gene match. Written as DNA, the CDR3 is TGCGCCAGCAGTGACGACCTTTCTACTATAGCGGGAGGGCCAGGGGAGCTGTTTTTT. Encoded protein: CASSDDLSTIAGGPGELFF.

Here the CDR3 DNA reads TGCGCCAGCAGTCGAACAGGGGGGTCCTCCTACGAGCAGTACTTC. Its translation: CASSRTGGSSYEQYF. J is TRBJ2-7 and V is TRBV4-1; 8 bases fit TRBD1. V gave up 6 bases and J gave up 0 bases; unmatched junction bases: 7. Germline CDR1 reads MGHRA; CDR2 reads YSYEKL. The CDR3 consists of 15 residues.

The J gene is TRBJ2-7, the V gene TRBV4-2, with a weak D call TRBD1 (6 bases). CDR3 length: 14 amino acids. CDR1 and CDR2 from the germline V gene are LGHNA and YNFKEQ. Trimming cost V 1 base and J 3 bases, with 10 bases left between them. The DNA for the CDR3 is TGTGCCAGCAGCCAAGCCCAACAGGGCTACGAGCAGTACTTC. As protein: CASSQAQQGYEQYF.

J is TRBJ2-7 and V is TRBV6-5; D may be TRBD1 (6 bases). Germline lookup yields CDR1 MNHEY and CDR2 SVGAGI. This CDR3 has 12 amino acids. The ends were cut back, 5 bases at V and 4 bases at J, with 9 bases in the middle. CDR3 amino acids: CASSPQGYEQYF. CDR3 bases: TGTGCCAGCAGTCCTCAGGGGTACGAGCAGTACTTC.

The chain has TRBV5-1 and TRBJ2-1; 15 bases are a match to TRBD2. Unmatched junction bases numbered 6, after V lost 4 bases and J lost 4 bases. Germline V gene sequence: CDR1 SGHRS, CDR2 YFSETQ. The CDR3 is 17 amino acids. The CDR3 DNA is TGCGCCAGCAGCCACAGGACTAGCGGGAGGGGGTACAATGAGCAGTTCTTC. Translating gives CASSHRTSGRGYNEQFF. The full variable domain, in which reference TRBV5-1 and TRBJ2-1 provide the parts outside the CDR3, is KAGVTQTPRYLIKTRGQQVTLSCSPISGHRSVSWYQQTPGQGLQFLFEYFSETQRNKGNFPGRFSGRQFSNSRSEMNVSTLELGDSALYLCASSHRTSGRGYNEQFFGPGTRLTVL.

The chain recombines TRBV4-1 with TRBJ2-1; 11 positions agree with TRBD2. J lost 8 bases, V lost 0 bases, and 6 bases had no gene match. CDR3 length equals 16 residues. From germline, CDR1 is MGHRA and CDR2 YSYEKL. The CDR3 loop reads CASSQDQLAGADEQFF. Written as DNA, the CDR3 is TGCGCCAGCAGCCAAGACCAACTAGCGGGGGCTGATGAGCAGTTCTTC.

This rearrangement joins TRBV7-2 to TRBJ2-4; D unclear. This CDR3 has 14 residues. Germline V gives CDR1 SGHTA, CDR2 FQGNSA. V was cut by 1 base and J by 6 bases, with 10 bases left in between. The DNA for the CDR3 is TGTGCCAGCAGCTTAGAGTCAGGATCAAACATTCAGTACTTC. Protein product: CASSLESGSNIQYF.